This passage covers 17 T cell receptor beta chains from one sample sequenced in a study of blood T cell repertoires in COVID-19. Here immunoSEQ multiplex PCR was the method, and the copy in TCRdb shows in-frame clones only, minus some. Among roughly 180,000 clones listed, approximately 90% were seen once. Material: PBMCs or T cells enriched from blood (not recorded which). The source is a woman in her 30s who had recovered from COVID-19.

The chain has TRBV4-2 and TRBJ2-1; 14 bases are a match to TRBD2. The CDR3 sequence is 18 residues long. CDR1 is LGHNA, CDR2 YNFKEQ, per germline. The V gene end was trimmed by 1 base and the J gene end by 5 bases; junction bases not matched to a gene: 7. The CDR3 nucleotides are TGTGCCAGCAGCCAAGTGACTAGCGGGAGGGTTAGAGACAATGAGCAGTTCTTC. Its protein product is CASSQVTSGRVRDNEQFF.

The chain carries TRBV2 and TRBJ2-3, with TRBD2 matching over 8 bases. Germline V CDR1 and CDR2: SNHLY, FYNNEI. This CDR3 is 15 amino acids long. V gave up 10 bases and J gave up 0 bases; unmatched junction bases: 9. The CDR3 loop reads CATRPRGGSTDTQYF. As DNA, the CDR3 is TGTGCCACCCGTCCTCGGGGGGGTAGCACAGATACGCAGTATTTT. Supplemented by reference TRBV2 and TRBJ2-3, the full variable domain reads EPEVTQTPSHQVTQMGQEVILRCVPISNHLYFYWYRQILGQKVEFLVSFYNNEISEKSEIFDDQFSVERPDGSNFTLKIRSTKLEDSAMYFCATRPRGGSTDTQYFGPGTRLTVL.

The chain combines TRBV7-2 with TRBJ2-2, with 7 bases that match TRBD2. CDR3 size: 14 residues. The germline V gene encodes CDR1 SGHTA and CDR2 FQGNSA. Trimming removed 5 bases from V and 2 bases from J; junction bases left unmatched: 2. This chain's CDR3 is CASSRDYNTGELFF. In DNA, the CDR3 is TGTGCCAGCAGCCGGGACTATAACACCGGGGAGCTGTTTTTT.

J is TRBJ1-6 and V is TRBV9; D remains ambiguous. V was shortened by 0 bases and J by 7 bases, with 11 bases between the two germline ends. The CDR3 is 15 amino acids. Looked up from germline, CDR1 is SGDLS and CDR2 is YYNGEE. In DNA form, the CDR3 reads TGTGCCAGCAGCGTAGAGCACAGTCAGAATTCACCCCTCCACTTT. Its translation: CASSVEHSQNSPLHF.

The chain employs TRBV11-3 and TRBJ2-2, with 12 bases that match TRBD2. The CDR3 contains 16 residues. V lost 4 bases, J lost 10 bases, and 10 bases stayed unmatched. Germline lookup yields CDR1 SGHNT and CDR2 YENEEA. CDR3 sequence: CASSSATSGSREELFF. Written as DNA, the CDR3 is TGTGCCAGCAGCTCGGCGACTAGCGGGAGCCGTGAGGAGCTGTTTTTT.

The chain uses TRBV4-3 and TRBJ2-1; 9 bases match TRBD2. V shed 2 bases, J shed 4 bases, and the junction held 9 bases outside the gene matches. CDR1 and CDR2 (germline): LGHNA, YSLEER. The CDR3 is 17 amino acids. CDR3 sequence (DNA): TGCGCCAGCAGCCAAATAGGGCGGGGGGGCCTGTACAATGAGCAGTTCTTC. This gives the protein CASSQIGRGGLYNEQFF.

The rearrangement uses TRBV19 and TRBJ2-1, with 9 bases matching TRBD2. The CDR3 runs 17 residues. V gave up 2 bases and J gave up 5 bases; unmatched junction bases: 10. From germline, CDR1 is LNHDA and CDR2 SQIVND (reference sequence). The CDR3 bases are TGTGCCAGTAGTATACGGTCGGGACTAGCTACCGACAATGAGCAGTTCTTC. Amino acid sequence: CASSIRSGLATDNEQFF.

The chain uses TRBV18 and TRBJ1-1; 7 nucleotides match TRBD1. With V trimmed by 3 bases and J by 0 bases, 10 bases remained unmatched. Germline CDR1 and CDR2: KGHSH and LQKENI. The CDR3 spans 17 residues. CDR3 sequence: CASSPRTGKNMNTEAFF. The CDR3, as DNA: TGTGCCAGCTCACCTCGGACAGGCAAGAACATGAACACTGAAGCTTTCTTT.

The gene calls are TRBV7-9 and TRBJ2-1, with D possibly being TRBD1 (5 bases). Germline V gene sequence: CDR1 SEHNR, CDR2 FQNEAQ (reference sequence). V was pared by 2 bases and J by 8 bases, with 10 bases between. The CDR3 covers 13 residues. The CDR3 coding sequence is TGTGCCAGCAGCTTAACGGACACGGATGAGCAGTTCTTC. It yields the protein CASSLTDTDEQFF.

This clone was seen just once. The CDR3, as DNA: TGCGCCAGCAGCTTGCCAGGTAACGAGCAGTACTTC. Protein product: CASSLPGNEQYF. J is TRBJ2-7 and V is TRBV5-1; no reliable D call. The V gene's germline CDR1 is SGHRS and CDR2 YFSETQ. CDR3 length: 12 residues. V lost 1 base and J lost 5, with 7 bases in between.

This sequence joins TRBV30 and TRBJ1-1, with 8 positions matching TRBD1. Germline CDR1 GTSNPN, CDR2 SVGIG (reference sequence). CDR3 length: 13 amino acids. V was pared by 3 bases and J by 5 bases, with 5 bases of the junction left unmatched. DNA of the CDR3: TGTGCCTGGAGAAAAACAGGGGGAACTGAAGCTTTCTTT. Amino acid sequence: CAWRKTGGTEAFF.

The chain combines TRBV12-3 or TRBV12-4 with TRBJ1-1; 7 bases are a match to TRBD1. The CDR3 spans 13 residues. V lost 6 bases, J lost 2 bases, and 3 bases stayed unmatched. The CDR3 DNA sequence: TGTGCCAGCAGGGGACAGCGAAACACTGAAGCTTTCTTT. Amino acid sequence: CASRGQRNTEAFF.

The chain carries TRBV13 and TRBJ2-7; D gene ambiguous. The V gene lost 2 bases and the J gene lost 3 bases, with 8 bases spanning the gap. The CDR3 loop spans 13 amino acids. Germline V CDR1 and CDR2: PRHDT, FYEKMQ (reference sequence). The CDR3: CASSLNSLYEQYF. The CDR3 nucleotides read TGTGCCAGCAGCTTAAACAGCCTCTACGAGCAGTACTTC.

The chain recombines TRBV29-1 with TRBJ1-1, with D tentatively TRBD1 (5 bases). Germline CDR1 reads SQVTM; CDR2 reads ANQGSEA. V was clipped by 8 bases and J by 1 base, with 8 bases between them. The CDR3 is made up of 11 amino acids. CDR3 nucleotide sequence: TGCAGCTTACAGGAGAACACTGAAGCTTTCTTT. Encoded protein: CSLQENTEAFF. Using reference TRBV29-1 and TRBJ1-1 for the parts outside the CDR3, the full variable domain is SAVISQKPSRDICQRGTSLTIQCQVDSQVTMMFWYRQQPGQSLTLIATANQGSEATYESGFVIDKFPISRPNLTFSTLTVSNMSPEDSSIYLCSLQENTEAFFGQGTRLTVV.

V and J are TRBV7-2 and TRBJ2-1; TRBD2 aligns across 8 bases. V lost 4 bases, J lost 4 bases, and 6 bases stayed unmatched. The germline gives CDR1 SGHTA, CDR2 FQGNSA. The CDR3 consists of 15 residues. CDR3 sequence reads: CASSYRGGKYNEQFF. DNA of the CDR3: TGTGCCAGCAGCTACCGCGGGGGGAAATACAATGAGCAGTTCTTC.

The chain has TRBV5-1 and TRBJ1-2, with a tentative D call TRBD1 (5 bases). Germline CDR1 is SGHRS and CDR2 is YFSETQ. This CDR3 contains 11 residues. The V end lost 7 bases, the J end lost 5 bases, and 9 bases lay between the germline ends. The CDR3 spells CASSQGYGYTF. CDR3 coding DNA: TGCGCCAGCTCGCAGGGATATGGCTACACCTTC.

The chain combines TRBV30 with TRBJ1-6; the match to TRBD1 covers 8 bases. This CDR3 is 13 amino acids long. CDR1 is GTSNPN, CDR2 SVGIG, per germline (reference sequence). Losses at the gene ends were 3 bases for V and 7 bases for J; bases not matched to a gene: 2. The CDR3 protein is CAWSGTGNSPLHF. Written as DNA, the CDR3 is TGTGCCTGGAGCGGGACAGGAAATTCACCCCTCCACTTT.